These 10 T cell receptor beta chains were sequenced from one sample in a study of cytomegalovirus exposure and HLA in healthy donors. In the PCR, 60 Vbeta and 13 Jbeta primers were used. Generated by immunoSEQ multiplex PCR, the TCRdb table keeps only in-frame clones and is missing some. The table shows 180,000 or so clones, with 75% to 85% occurring only once. The specimen sequenced was PBMCs. All receptors derive from a woman aged 25 to 39 in good health and CMV-seropositive.

The count of this clone is one. This chain links TRBV4-2 with TRBJ2-5; D is perhaps TRBD2 (5 bases). V lost 4 bases and J 1 base, leaving 13 bases between the germline ends. The CDR3 runs 15 residues. CDR1 LGHNA and CDR2 YNFKEQ come from the germline V gene. CDR3 in DNA: TGTGCCAGCAGCCCTAGAGAGGGCCCCCAAGAGACCCAGTACTTC. It is translated as CASSPREGPQETQYF.

The chain couples TRBV11-3 to TRBJ1-1; the D is unclear. The CDR3 contains 16 residues. From germline, CDR1 is SGHNT and CDR2 YENEEA. V was pared by 4 bases and J by 1 base, with 16 bases between. In DNA, the CDR3 is TGTGCCAGCAGCTCCACGTGGGAGGGCTCGAACACTGAAGCTTTCTTT. Protein sequence: CASSSTWEGSNTEAFF.

This clone came up once. This chain uses TRBV7-9 with TRBJ1-2; a weak D match, TRBD1 (5 bases). The CDR3 extends over 12 amino acids. Trimming cost V 2 bases and J 7 bases, with 8 bases left between them. CDR1 SEHNR and CDR2 FQNEAQ come from the germline V gene (reference sequence). As DNA, the CDR3 is TGTGCCAGCAGCTTAACCACAGGTGGCTACACCTTC. Encoded protein: CASSLTTGGYTF.

V is TRBV4-1 and J is TRBJ2-6, with D possibly matching TRBD1 (6 bases). This CDR3 contains 16 residues. The V gene lost 2 bases and the J gene lost 2 bases, with 10 bases spanning the gap. The germline CDR1 and CDR2 sequences are MGHRA and YSYEKL. CDR3 loop: CASSQSTGPGANVLTF. The CDR3 DNA reads as TGCGCCAGCAGCCAAAGTACAGGGCCTGGGGCCAACGTCCTGACTTTC.

This chain joins TRBV6-4 and TRBJ2-7, with a tentative D call TRBD2 (7 bases). The V and J ends lost 4 bases and 7 bases respectively, with 14 bases between them. The CDR3 spans 13 residues. The germline V gene has CDR1 MRHNA and CDR2 SNTAGT. CDR3 protein: CASSAGGGGEQYF. For the CDR3, the DNA is TGTGCCAGCAGTGCGGGGGGCGGGGGAGAGCAGTACTTC.

The chain has TRBV7-8 and TRBJ1-1; D unresolved. This CDR3 is built from 12 residues. V was clipped by 5 bases and J by 5 bases, with 9 bases between them. The V gene's germline CDR1 is SGHVS and CDR2 FQNEAQ. The CDR3 nucleotides are TGTGCCAGCAGCATTGGGAGGACTGAAGCTTTCTTT. Protein product: CASSIGRTEAFF.

The chain employs TRBV4-3 and TRBJ2-2, with no clear D. CDR1 LGHNA and CDR2 YSLEER come from the germline V gene. This CDR3 has 13 amino acids. V dropped 1 base and J dropped 8 bases, with 8 bases sitting between them. This CDR3 is CASSQGLEGELFF. In DNA, the CDR3 is TGCGCCAGCAGCCAAGGGCTAGAGGGGGAGCTGTTTTTT.

The CDR3 DNA reads as TGCAGCGCCAGAGGACAGGCAACCACAGATACGCAGTATTTT. Its protein is CSARGQATTDTQYF. The rearrangement uses TRBV29-1 and TRBJ2-3; 7 bases are shared with TRBD1. V shed 7 bases and J 2 bases; nucleotides not matched to a gene: 9. There are 14 residues in the CDR3. Germline assignment: CDR1 SQVTM and CDR2 ANQGSEA.

The chain has TRBV13 and TRBJ2-7; TRBD2 matches 13 bases. Looked up from germline, CDR1 is PRHDT and CDR2 is FYEKMQ (reference sequence). CDR3 size: 18 residues. The junction had 10 bases not matched to a gene; V was cut back by 5 bases and J by 0 bases. CDR3 sequence reads: CASSRGLAGPQSSYEQYF. The CDR3 nucleotides read TGTGCCAGCAGCCGGGGACTAGCGGGGCCCCAGTCCTCCTACGAGCAGTACTTC.

V usage is TRBV9 and J usage is TRBJ2-3; 10 bases fit TRBD1. J was trimmed by 3 bases and V by 2 bases; bases with no gene match: 3. The CDR3 runs 15 residues. Looked up from germline, CDR1 is SGDLS and CDR2 is YYNGEE. The CDR3 spells CASSVGQGGTDTQYF. The CDR3 DNA follows: TGTGCCAGCAGCGTTGGACAGGGGGGGACAGATACGCAGTATTTT.